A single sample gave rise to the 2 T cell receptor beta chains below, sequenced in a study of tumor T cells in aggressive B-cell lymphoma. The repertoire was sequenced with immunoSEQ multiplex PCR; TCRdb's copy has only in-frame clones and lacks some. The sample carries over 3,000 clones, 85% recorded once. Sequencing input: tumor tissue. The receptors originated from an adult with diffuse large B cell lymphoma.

The chain's CDR3 is CASSRREFDAEQYF. In nucleotides, the CDR3 is TGTGCCAGCAGCCGAAGGGAGTTCGACGCCGAGCAGTACTTC. This chain connects TRBV9 to TRBJ2-7; possibly TRBD2 for D (5 bases). The V and J ends lost 4 bases and 6 bases respectively, with 17 bases between them. Germline V gene data show CDR1 as SGDLS and CDR2 as YYNGEE. The CDR3 covers 14 residues. Filled out from reference TRBV9 and TRBJ2-7, the complete variable domain reads DSGVTQTPKHLITATGQRVTLRCSPRSGDLSVYWYQQSLDQGLQFLIQYYNGEERAKGNILERFSAQQFPDLHSELNLSSLELGDSALYFCASSRREFDAEQYFGPGTRLTVT.

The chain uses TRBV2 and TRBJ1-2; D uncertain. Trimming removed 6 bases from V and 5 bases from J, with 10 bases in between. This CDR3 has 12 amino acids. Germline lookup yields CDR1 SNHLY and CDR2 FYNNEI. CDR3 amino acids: CASRPGSYGYTF. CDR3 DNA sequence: TGTGCCAGCAGGCCCGGGTCTTATGGCTACACCTTC.